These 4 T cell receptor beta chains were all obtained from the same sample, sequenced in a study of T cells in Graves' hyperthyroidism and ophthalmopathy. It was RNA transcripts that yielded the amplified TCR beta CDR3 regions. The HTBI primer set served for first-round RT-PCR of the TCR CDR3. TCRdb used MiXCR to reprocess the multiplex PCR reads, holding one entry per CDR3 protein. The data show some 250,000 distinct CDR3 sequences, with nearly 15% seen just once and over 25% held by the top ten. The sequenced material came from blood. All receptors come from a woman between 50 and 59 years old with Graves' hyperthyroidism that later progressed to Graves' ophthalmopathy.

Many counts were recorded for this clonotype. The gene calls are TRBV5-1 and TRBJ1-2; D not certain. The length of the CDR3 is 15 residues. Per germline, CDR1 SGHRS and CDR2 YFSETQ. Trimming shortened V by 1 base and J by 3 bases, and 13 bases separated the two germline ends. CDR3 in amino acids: CASSLRWGADYGYTF. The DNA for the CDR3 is TGCGCCAGCAGCTTGCGGTGGGGAGCGGACTATGGCTACACCTTC.

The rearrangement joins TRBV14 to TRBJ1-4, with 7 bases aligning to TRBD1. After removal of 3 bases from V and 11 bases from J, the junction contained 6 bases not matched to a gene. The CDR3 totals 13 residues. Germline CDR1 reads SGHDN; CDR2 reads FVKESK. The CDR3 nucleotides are TGTGCCAGCAGCCAGTACAGGGGCGAGAAACTGTTTTTT. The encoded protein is CASSQYRGEKLFF.

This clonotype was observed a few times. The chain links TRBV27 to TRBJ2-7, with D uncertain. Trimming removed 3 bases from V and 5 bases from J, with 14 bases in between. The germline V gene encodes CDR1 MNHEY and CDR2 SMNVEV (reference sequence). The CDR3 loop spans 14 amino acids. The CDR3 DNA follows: TGTGCCAGCAGTTTGTACACCCAAGACCACGAGCAGTACTTC. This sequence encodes CASSLYTQDHEQYF.

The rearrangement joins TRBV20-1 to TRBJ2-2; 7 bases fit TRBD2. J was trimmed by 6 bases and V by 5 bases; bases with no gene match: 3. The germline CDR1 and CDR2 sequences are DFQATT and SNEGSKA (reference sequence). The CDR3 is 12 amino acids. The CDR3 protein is CSAGLVSGELFF. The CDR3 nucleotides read TGCAGTGCTGGACTAGTCTCCGGGGAGCTGTTTTTT.